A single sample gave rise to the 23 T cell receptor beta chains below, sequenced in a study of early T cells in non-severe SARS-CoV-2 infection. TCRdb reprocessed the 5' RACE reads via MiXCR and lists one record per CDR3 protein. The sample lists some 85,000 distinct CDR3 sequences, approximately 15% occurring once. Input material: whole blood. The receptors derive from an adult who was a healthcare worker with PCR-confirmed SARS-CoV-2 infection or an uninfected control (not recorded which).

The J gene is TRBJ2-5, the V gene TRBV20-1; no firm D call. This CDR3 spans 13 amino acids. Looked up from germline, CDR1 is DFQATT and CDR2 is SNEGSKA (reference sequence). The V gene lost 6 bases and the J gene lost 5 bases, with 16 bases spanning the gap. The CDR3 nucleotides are TGCAGTGCGCTAGACCCGGGCGGCGAGACCCAGTACTTC. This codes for CSALDPGGETQYF.

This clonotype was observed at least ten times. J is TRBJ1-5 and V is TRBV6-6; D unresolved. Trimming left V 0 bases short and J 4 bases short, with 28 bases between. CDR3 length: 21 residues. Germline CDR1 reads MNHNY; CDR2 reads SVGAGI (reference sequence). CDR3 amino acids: CASSYSSIGGRTSAPNQPQHF. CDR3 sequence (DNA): TGTGCCAGCAGTTACTCGAGTATAGGAGGCAGAACATCGGCTCCTAATCAGCCCCAGCATTTT.

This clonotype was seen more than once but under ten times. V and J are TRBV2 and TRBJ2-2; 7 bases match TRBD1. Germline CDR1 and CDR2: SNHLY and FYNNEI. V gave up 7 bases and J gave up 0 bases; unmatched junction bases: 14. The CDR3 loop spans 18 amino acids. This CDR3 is CASTPRGPTAANTGELFF. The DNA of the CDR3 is TGTGCCAGCACCCCAAGGGGGCCTACAGCAGCGAACACCGGGGAGCTGTTTTTT.

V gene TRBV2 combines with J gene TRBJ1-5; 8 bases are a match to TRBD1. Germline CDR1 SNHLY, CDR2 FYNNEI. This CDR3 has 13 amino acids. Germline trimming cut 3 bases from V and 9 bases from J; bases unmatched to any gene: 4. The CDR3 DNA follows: TGTGCCAGCAGTGACACAGGGGGACTGCCCCAGCATTTT. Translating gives CASSDTGGLPQHF.

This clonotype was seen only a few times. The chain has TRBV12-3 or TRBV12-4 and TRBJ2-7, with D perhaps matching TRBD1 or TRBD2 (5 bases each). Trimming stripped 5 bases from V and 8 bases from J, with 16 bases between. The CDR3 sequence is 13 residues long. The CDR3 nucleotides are TGTGCCAGCAGTCCCGGGACGGCTGGCAAGCAGTACTTC. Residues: CASSPGTAGKQYF.

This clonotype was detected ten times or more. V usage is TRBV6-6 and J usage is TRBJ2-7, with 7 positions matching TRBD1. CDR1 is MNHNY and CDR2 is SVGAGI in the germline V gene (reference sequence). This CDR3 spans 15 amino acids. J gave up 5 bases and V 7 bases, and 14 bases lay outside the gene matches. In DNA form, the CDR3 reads TGTGCCAGCACCAAGGGGGCGGGCAGGGGCCACGAGCAGTACTTC. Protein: CASTKGAGRGHEQYF.

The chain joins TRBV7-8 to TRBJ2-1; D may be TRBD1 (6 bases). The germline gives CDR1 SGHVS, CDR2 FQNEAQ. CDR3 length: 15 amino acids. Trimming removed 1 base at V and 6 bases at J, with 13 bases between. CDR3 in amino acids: CASSLVSIGGNEQFF. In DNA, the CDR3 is TGTGCCAGCAGCTTAGTAAGCATAGGGGGCAATGAGCAGTTCTTC.

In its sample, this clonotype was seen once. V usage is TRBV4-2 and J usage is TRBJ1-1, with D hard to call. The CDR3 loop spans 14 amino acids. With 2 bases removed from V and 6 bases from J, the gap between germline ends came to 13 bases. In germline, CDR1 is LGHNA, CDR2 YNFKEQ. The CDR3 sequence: CASSQSNGKAEAFF. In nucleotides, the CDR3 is TGTGCCAGCAGCCAAAGTAATGGTAAAGCTGAAGCTTTCTTT.

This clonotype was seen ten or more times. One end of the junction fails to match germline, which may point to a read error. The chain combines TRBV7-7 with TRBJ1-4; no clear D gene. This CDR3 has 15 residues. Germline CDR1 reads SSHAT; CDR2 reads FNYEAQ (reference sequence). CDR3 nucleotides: TGTGCTAGCAGCTATGGGATGGGAAACAATGAAAAACTGTTTTTT. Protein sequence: CASSYGMGNNEKLFF.

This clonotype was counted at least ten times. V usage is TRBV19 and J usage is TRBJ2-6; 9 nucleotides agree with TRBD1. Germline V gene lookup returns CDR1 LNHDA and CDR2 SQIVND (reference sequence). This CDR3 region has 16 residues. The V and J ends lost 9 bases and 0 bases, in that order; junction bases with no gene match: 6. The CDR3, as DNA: TGTGCCAGCCTGACAGGGGGTATCTCTGGGGCCAACGTCCTGACTTTC. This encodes CASLTGGISGANVLTF.

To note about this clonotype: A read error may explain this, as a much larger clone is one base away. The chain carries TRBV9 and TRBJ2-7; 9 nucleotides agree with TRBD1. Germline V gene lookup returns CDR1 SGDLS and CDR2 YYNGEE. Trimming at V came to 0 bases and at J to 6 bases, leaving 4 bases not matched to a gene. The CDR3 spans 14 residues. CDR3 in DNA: TGTGCCAGCAGCGTAGATACAGGGGGCGTCGAGCAGTACTTC. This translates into CASSVDTGGVEQYF.

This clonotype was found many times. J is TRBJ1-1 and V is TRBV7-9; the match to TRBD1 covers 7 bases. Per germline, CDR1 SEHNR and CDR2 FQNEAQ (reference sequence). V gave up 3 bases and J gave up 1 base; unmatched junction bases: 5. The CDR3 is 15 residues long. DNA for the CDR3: TGTGCCAGCAGCTTGGACAGGCTGGGGAACACTGAAGCTTTCTTT. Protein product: CASSLDRLGNTEAFF.

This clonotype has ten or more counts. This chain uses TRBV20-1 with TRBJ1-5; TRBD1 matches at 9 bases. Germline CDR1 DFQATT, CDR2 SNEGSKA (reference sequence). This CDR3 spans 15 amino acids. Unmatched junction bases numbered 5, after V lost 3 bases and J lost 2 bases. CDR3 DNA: TGCAGTGCTAGCCAGACAGGGGGAGGCAATCAGCCCCAGCATTTT. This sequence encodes CSASQTGGGNQPQHF.

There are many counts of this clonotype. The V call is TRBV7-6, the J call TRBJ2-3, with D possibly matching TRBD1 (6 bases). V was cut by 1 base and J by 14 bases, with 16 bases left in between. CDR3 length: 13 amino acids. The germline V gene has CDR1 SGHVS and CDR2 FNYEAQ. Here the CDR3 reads CASSLEVQGVLYF. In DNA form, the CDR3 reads TGTGCCAGCAGCTTAGAGGTACAGGGAGTTCTGTATTTT.

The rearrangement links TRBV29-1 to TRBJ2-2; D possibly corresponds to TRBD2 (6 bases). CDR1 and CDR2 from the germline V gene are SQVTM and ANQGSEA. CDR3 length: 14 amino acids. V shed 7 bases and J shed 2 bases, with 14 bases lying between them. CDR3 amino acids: CSGARGLNTGELFF. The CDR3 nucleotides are TGCAGCGGGGCGCGGGGTCTTAACACCGGGGAGCTGTTTTTT.

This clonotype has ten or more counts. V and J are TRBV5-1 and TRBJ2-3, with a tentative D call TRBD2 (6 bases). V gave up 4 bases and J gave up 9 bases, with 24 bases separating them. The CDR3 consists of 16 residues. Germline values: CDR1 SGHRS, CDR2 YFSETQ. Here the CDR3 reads CASSPQPRALGGTQYF. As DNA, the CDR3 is TGCGCCAGCAGCCCGCAACCCCGGGCCCTCGGGGGAACGCAGTATTTT.

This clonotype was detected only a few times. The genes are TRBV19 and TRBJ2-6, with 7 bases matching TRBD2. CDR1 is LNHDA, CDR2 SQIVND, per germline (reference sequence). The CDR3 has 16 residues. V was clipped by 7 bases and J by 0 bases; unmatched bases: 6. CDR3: CASTAGRGSGANVLTF. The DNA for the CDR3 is TGTGCCAGTACGGCAGGGAGGGGCTCTGGGGCCAACGTCCTGACTTTC.

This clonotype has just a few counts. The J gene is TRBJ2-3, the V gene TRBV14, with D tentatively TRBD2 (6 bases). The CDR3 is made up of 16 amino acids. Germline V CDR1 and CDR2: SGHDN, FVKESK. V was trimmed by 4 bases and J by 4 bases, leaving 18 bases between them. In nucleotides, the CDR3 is TGTGCCAGCAGCCCGGGGGTAGGAGGGGTCGCAGATACGCAGTATTTT. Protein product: CASSPGVGGVADTQYF. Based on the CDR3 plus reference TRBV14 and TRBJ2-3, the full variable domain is EAGVTQFPSHSVIEKGQTVTLRCDPISGHDNLYWYRRVMGKEIKFLLHFVKESKQDESGMPNNRFLAERTGGTYSTLKVQPAELEDSGVYFCASSPGVGGVADTQYFGPGTRLTVL.

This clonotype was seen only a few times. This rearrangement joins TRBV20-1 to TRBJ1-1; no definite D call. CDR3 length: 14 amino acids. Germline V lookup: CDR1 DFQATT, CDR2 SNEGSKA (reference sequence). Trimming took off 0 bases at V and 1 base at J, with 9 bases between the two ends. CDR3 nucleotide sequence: TGCAGTGCTAGAGAGCCGGATCGGAACACTGAAGCTTTCTTT. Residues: CSAREPDRNTEAFF.

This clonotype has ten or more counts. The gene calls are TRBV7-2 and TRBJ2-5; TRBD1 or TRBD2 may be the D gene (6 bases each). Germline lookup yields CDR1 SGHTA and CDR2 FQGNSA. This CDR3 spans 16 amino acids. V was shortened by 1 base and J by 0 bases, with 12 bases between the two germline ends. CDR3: CASSLGGAAYQETQYF. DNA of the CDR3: TGTGCCAGCAGCTTAGGGGGGGCAGCGTACCAAGAGACCCAGTACTTC.

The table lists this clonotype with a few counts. The chain's CDR3 is CASSWAANVFLFF. CDR3 sequence (DNA): TGTGCCAGCAGTTGGGCAGCTAACGTTTTCCTGTTTTTT. The chain couples TRBV2 to TRBJ1-4; no definite D call. The CDR3 extends over 13 amino acids. CDR1 and CDR2 from the germline V gene are SNHLY and FYNNEI. V was shortened by 5 bases and J by 14 bases, with 18 bases between the two germline ends.

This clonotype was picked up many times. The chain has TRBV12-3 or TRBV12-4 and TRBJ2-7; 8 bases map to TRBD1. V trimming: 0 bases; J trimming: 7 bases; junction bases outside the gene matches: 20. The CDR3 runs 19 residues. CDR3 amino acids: CASSLATGRRARGRWEQYF. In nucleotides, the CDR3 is TGTGCCAGCAGTTTAGCCACGGGGCGGAGGGCCAGGGGGCGTTGGGAGCAGTACTTC.

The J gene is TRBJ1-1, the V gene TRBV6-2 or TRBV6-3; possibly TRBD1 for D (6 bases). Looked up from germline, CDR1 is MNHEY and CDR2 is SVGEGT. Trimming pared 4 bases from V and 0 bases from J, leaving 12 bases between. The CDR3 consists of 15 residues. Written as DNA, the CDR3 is TGTGCCAGCAGTTTGTCAGGGGACTTGAACACTGAAGCTTTCTTT. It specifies CASSLSGDLNTEAFF.